A selection of T cell receptor beta chains follows, all from one sample in a study of CD8 T cells in Susac syndrome. MiXCR, applied by TCRdb to the immunoSEQ multiplex PCR reads, yields one record per CDR3 protein. The sample has around 180,000 distinct CDR3 sequences, 85% to 95% seen once. Sequenced: CD4+ T cells from PBMCs. Receptors were obtained from a human donor with multiple sclerosis. Both conserved end residues are part of each CDR3. D genes are given only for firm matches. Size tells how often a clone was seen (once, few, many) or the class of an expanded clone, and some rows leave it out.

d_gene,v_gene,abundance,j_gene,CDR3aa,CDR3nt
-,TRBV5-1,-,TRBJ2-5,CASSPLATNQETQYF,TGCGCCAGCAGCCCATTAGCGACCAACCAAGAGACCCAGTACTTC
-,TRBV30,once,TRBJ1-2,CAWTRVYGYTF,TGTGCCTGGACCAGGGTCTATGGCTACACCTTC
TRBD2,TRBV12-3/TRBV12-4,-,TRBJ2-1,CASSLQSGSANEQFF,TGTGCCAGCAGTTTACAGAGCGGGAGCGCCAATGAGCAGTTCTTC
TRBD1,TRBV18,-,TRBJ1-1,CASSQGQGTSVTEAFF,TGTGCCAGCTCACAAGGACAGGGCACCTCGGTCACTGAAGCTTTCTTT
-,TRBV11-2,-,TRBJ1-2,CASSPAGGLSGYTF,TGTGCCAGCAGCCCTGCAGGAGGATTAAGTGGCTACACCTTC
-,TRBV6-5,-,TRBJ1-5,CASSYSDREAQHF,TGTGCCAGCAGTTACTCCGACCGGGAGGCCCAGCATTTT
-,TRBV20-1,once,TRBJ2-5,CSAEPGGQETQYF,TGCAGTGCCGAGCCCGGGGGCCAAGAGACCCAGTACTTC
-,TRBV12-3/TRBV12-4,-,TRBJ2-1,CASARNEQFF,TGTGCCAGCGCGCGCAATGAGCAGTTCTTC
-,TRBV5-1,-,TRBJ2-2,CASSLISDTGELFF,TGCGCCAGCAGCTTGATTAGCGACACCGGGGAGCTGTTTTTT
TRBD1,TRBV7-8,-,TRBJ2-6,CASSLPRGIISSGANVLTF,TGTGCCAGCAGCCTACCCAGGGGGATAATAAGCTCTGGGGCCAACGTCCTGACTTTC
-,TRBV12-3/TRBV12-4,-,TRBJ2-2,CASTQGLSTGELFF,TGTGCCAGCACACAGGGACTAAGCACCGGGGAGCTGTTTTTT
-,TRBV20-1,-,TRBJ2-2,CSARDPQVGAGELFF,TGCAGTGCTAGAGATCCTCAGGTTGGGGCCGGGGAGCTGTTTTTT
-,TRBV19,once,TRBJ2-1,CASSPQSSYNEQFF,TGTGCCAGTAGTCCGCAGAGCTCCTACAATGAGCAGTTCTTC
TRBD1,TRBV12-3/TRBV12-4,-,TRBJ2-7,CASSPRTGGTEQYF,TGTGCCAGCAGTCCCCGGACAGGGGGAACCGAGCAGTACTTC
-,TRBV30,-,TRBJ1-2,CAWSPQSSWYGYTF,TGTGCCTGGAGTCCCCAGAGCTCGTGGTATGGCTACACCTTC
-,TRBV7-3,-,TRBJ1-6,CASSLGQSSPLHF,TGTGCCAGCAGCCTTGGACAGAGCTCACCCCTCCACTTT
TRBD1,TRBV12-3/TRBV12-4,once,TRBJ1-1,CASSHTGVRAFF,TGTGCCAGCAGTCATACAGGGGTGAGAGCTTTCTTT
-,TRBV28,once,TRBJ1-1,CASSLGRRRLNTEAFF,TGTGCCAGCAGTTTAGGTCGACGGAGACTGAACACTGAAGCTTTCTTT
-,TRBV20-1,-,TRBJ2-7,CSASEPARYEQYF,TGCAGTGCTAGCGAGCCAGCACGCTACGAGCAGTACTTC
-,TRBV12-3/TRBV12-4,-,TRBJ2-3,CASSFKGTDTQYF,TGTGCCAGCAGTTTCAAGGGCACAGATACGCAGTATTTT
TRBD2,TRBV12-3/TRBV12-4,-,TRBJ2-1,CASSLRGREANEQFF,TGTGCCAGCAGTTTAAGAGGGAGGGAGGCGAATGAGCAGTTCTTC
-,TRBV28,once,TRBJ2-1,CASSLGGPHNEQFF,TGTGCCAGCAGTTTAGGGGGACCCCACAATGAGCAGTTCTTC
-,TRBV2,-,TRBJ1-5,CASRSDLNQPQHF,TGTGCCAGCAGGTCGGATCTAAATCAGCCCCAGCATTTT
TRBD2,TRBV5-1,-,TRBJ2-7,CASSLLAGDYEQYF,TGCGCCAGCAGCTTACTAGCGGGGGACTACGAGCAGTACTTC
TRBD2,TRBV11-2,-,TRBJ2-1,CASSSLGLAPSHNEQFF,TGTGCCAGCAGCTCCCTAGGACTAGCTCCCTCCCACAATGAGCAGTTCTTC
-,TRBV14,-,TRBJ2-3,CASSHRTYTQYF,TGTGCCAGCAGCCATCGTACCTATACGCAGTATTTT
-,TRBV9,-,TRBJ1-2,CASSPGWGTYGYTF,TGTGCCAGCAGTCCCGGCTGGGGAACCTATGGCTACACCTTC
-,TRBV2,once,TRBJ1-5,CASSEIDTNQPQHF,TGTGCCAGCAGTGAAATCGATACCAATCAGCCCCAGCATTTT
-,TRBV9,once,TRBJ2-5,CASSVGTEETQYF,TGTGCCAGCAGCGTGGGGACGGAAGAGACCCAGTACTTC
-,TRBV18,-,TRBJ2-2,CASSPGASATGELFF,TGTGCCAGCTCACCAGGCGCGAGCGCGACCGGGGAGCTGTTTTTT
TRBD2,TRBV6-6,-,TRBJ2-7,CASSVTSGSLEQYF,TGTGCCAGCAGCGTTACTAGCGGGAGTCTCGAGCAGTACTTC
TRBD2,TRBV9,-,TRBJ2-7,CASSVGVLAGAPGQYF,TGTGCCAGCAGCGTAGGGGTACTAGCGGGGGCCCCTGGGCAGTACTTC
-,TRBV28,-,TRBJ2-5,CASSLPLGGGRETQYF,TGTGCCAGCAGTTTACCCCTAGGTGGGGGGCGTGAGACCCAGTACTTC
TRBD2,TRBV20-1,once,TRBJ2-7,CSARGLAGDHEQYF,TGCAGTGCTAGAGGGCTAGCGGGAGATCACGAGCAGTACTTC
TRBD2,TRBV27,-,TRBJ2-2,CASRRRREGDTGELFF,TGTGCCAGCAGGAGGAGGCGGGAGGGGGACACCGGGGAGCTGTTTTTT
TRBD1,TRBV6-2/TRBV6-3,-,TRBJ2-3,CASSYSKTGGLTDTQYF,TGTGCCAGCAGTTACTCGAAGACAGGGGGCCTCACAGATACGCAGTATTTT
-,TRBV3-1,-,TRBJ1-2,CASSDPGGLYGYTF,TGTGCCAGCAGCGACCCCGGGGGACTCTATGGCTACACCTTC
-,TRBV6-1,-,TRBJ2-4,CAILRQGSVEAKNIQYF,TGTGCCATCTTAAGGCAGGGTTCAGTGGAAGCCAAAAACATTCAGTACTTC
-,TRBV2,-,TRBJ1-3,CASSFDRSGNTIYF,TGTGCCAGCAGTTTTGACAGGTCCGGAAACACCATATATTTT